The source of this TCR beta chain is a study of T cell repertoires in cytomegalovirus infection (dated by TCRdb to between 2018 and 2021). With respect to the entire study: The peptide stimulations were aimed at well-studied HLA-B-restricted epitopes as well as recently identified HLA-C-restricted CMV epitopes, whose presentation resists viral immunomodulation. The HLA type of each donor mattered for the analysis, because public TCR beta signatures pointed to carriage of CMV infection along with the matching HLA type. What the work shows at the level of the full study, not this receptor alone: In both this cohort and an independent approximately 350-donor cohort, the cumulative frequency of public TCR beta family members distinguished carriers of CMV infection plus the relevant HLA type. The ex vivo response was dominated by HLA-C-restricted CMV-specific TCR beta clonotypes, which also provided the single most frequent clonotype in two of eight donors.

This clonotype has just a few counts. The antigen it recognizes is unknown. Per-base quality was not reported, and no clone a single base away is much larger than it. In light of the paper, this sample's treatment or condition label describes: in vitro stimulation with specific CMV peptide epitopes to enrich CMV-specific T cells. TCRdb records Illumina HiSeq 1500 as the sequencer. TCRdb reanalyzed the raw reads on its own, using fastp at Q25 for trimming and MiXCR for clone calling, and kept in-frame beta chains. One record per CDR3 amino acid sequence lists the most common genes and DNA. Here the sample has 300,000 to 400,000 distinct CDR3 sequences; about 29% occur a single time. Around 18% of the sample is held by the ten biggest clonotypes. Sequenced material: cultured PBMCs, taken from culture after CMV antigen stimulation. The receptor comes from a human donor in good health (CMV status not recorded). Some clones in this sample may be carry-over from other donors' samples.

The DNA is as follows: TGTGCCAGCAGTACCGTCCCCTACGAGCAGTACTTC. It translates to CASSTVPYEQYF. This chain is built from TRBV28 and TRBJ2-7; no D gene can be assigned with confidence. Inclusive of the bounding cysteine and phenylalanine, the CDR3 is 12 residues long. The only DNA kept is the CDR3, 36 bases in frame from the first base. V is cut by 5 bases and J by 2 bases, and the space between the germline ends is 7 bases. CDR1 is given as MDHEN and CDR2 as SYDVKM, both from the germline V gene.